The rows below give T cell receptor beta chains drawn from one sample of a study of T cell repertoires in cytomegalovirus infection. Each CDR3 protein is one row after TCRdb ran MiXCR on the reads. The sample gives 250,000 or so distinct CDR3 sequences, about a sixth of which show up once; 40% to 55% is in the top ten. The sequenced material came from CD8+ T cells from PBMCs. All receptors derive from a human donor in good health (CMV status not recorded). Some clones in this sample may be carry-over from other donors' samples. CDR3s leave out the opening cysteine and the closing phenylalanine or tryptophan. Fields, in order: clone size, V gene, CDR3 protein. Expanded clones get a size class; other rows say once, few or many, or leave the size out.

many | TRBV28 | ATRQGGINQPQH
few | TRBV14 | ASSLSRGIANYGYT
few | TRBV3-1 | ASSQDHAGVTEAF
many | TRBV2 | ASSFQGARNEQF
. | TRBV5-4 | ASSTSGFSGNIIY
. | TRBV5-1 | ASSLRGSDTQY
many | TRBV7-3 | ASSSTGGDEQY
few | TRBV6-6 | ASSYGGFGANEKLF
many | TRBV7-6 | ASSLASRNQETQY
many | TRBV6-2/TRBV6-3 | ASSANRDTIRPYEQY
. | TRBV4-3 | ASSLSWDTNTQY
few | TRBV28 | ASRSHYTQPQH
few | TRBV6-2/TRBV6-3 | ASSLSGMGNEQF
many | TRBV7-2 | ASSLVGSPLH
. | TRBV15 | ATSRGSETRLSAGQF
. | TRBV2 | ASSDRLEDIQY
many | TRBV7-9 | ANWLAEKTTNEKLF
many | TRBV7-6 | ASSPMGGGDTEAF
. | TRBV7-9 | ASSSGPPGELF
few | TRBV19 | ASSYGFYNEQF
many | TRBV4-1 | ASSWDQNGEKLF
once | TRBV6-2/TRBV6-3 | ASSYSQRAPITEAF
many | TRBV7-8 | ASSRGRFIDEKLF